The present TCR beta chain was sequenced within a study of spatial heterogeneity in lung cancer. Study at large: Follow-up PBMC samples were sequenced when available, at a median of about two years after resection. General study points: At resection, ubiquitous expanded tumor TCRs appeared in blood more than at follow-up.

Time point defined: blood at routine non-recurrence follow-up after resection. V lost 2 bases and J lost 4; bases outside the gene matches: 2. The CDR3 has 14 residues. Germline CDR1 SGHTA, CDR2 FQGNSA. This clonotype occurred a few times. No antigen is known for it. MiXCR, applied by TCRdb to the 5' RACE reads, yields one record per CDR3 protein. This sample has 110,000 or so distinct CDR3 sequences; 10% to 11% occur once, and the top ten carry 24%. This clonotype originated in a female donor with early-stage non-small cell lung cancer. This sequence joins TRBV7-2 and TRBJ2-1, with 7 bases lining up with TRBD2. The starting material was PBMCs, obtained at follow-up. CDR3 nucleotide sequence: TGTGCCAGCAGCTTAACTAGCGTATACAATGAGCAGTTCTTC. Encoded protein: CASSLTSVYNEQFF.